This T cell receptor beta chain was recorded in a study of blood T cell repertoires in COVID-19. Study information: There were acute and convalescent COVID-19 samples, and they came from the United States, Italy and Spain. T cells, B-cell-depleted T cells, or PBMCs provided the cDNA or gDNA that served as material.

In its sample, this clone was seen a few times. In the authors' workflow: Amplification of reference gene primers provided the estimated nucleated cell counts. TCRdb's copy holds only in-frame clones and misses some; the assay was immunoSEQ multiplex PCR. The DNA gave D and trimming, while V, J and clone size come from that table. The sample shows about 27,000 clones, over 75% of them seen only once. The receptor comes from a woman aged 45 to 65 with active COVID-19. The sequenced sample was peripheral blood.

The CDR3 bases are TGTGCCAGCAGTTTATTAGGACAGGGGAATGAAAAACTGTTTTTT. Its protein is CASSLLGQGNEKLFF. The rearrangement uses TRBV27 and TRBJ1-4, with TRBD1 identical over 9 bases. This CDR3 is 15 amino acids long. With 1 base clipped from V and 5 bases from J, the junction kept 2 bases outside the gene matches. Germline values: CDR1 MNHEY, CDR2 SMNVEV (reference sequence).